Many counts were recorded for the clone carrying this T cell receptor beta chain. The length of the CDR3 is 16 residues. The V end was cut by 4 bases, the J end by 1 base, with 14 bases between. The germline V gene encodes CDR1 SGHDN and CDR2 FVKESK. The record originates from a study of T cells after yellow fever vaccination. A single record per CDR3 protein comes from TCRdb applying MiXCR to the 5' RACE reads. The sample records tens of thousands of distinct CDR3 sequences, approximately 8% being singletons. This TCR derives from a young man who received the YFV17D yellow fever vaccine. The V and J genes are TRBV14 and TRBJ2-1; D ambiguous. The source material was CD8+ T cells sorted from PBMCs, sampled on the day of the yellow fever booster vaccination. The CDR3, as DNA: TGTGCCAGCAGCCCGATCCGGGTCAGGTCCTACAATGAGCAGTTCTTC. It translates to CASSPIRVRSYNEQFF.